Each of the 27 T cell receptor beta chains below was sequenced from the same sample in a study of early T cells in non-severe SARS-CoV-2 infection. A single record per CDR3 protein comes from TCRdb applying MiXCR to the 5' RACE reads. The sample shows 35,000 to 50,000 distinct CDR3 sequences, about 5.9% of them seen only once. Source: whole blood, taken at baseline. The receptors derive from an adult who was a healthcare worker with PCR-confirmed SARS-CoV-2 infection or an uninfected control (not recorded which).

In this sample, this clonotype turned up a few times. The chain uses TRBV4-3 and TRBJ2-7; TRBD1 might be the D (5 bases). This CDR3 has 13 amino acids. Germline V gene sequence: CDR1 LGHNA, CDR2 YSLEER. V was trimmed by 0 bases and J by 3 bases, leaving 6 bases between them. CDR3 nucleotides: TGCGCCAGCAGCCAAGAGCAGGGCTACGAGCAGTACTTC. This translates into CASSQEQGYEQYF.

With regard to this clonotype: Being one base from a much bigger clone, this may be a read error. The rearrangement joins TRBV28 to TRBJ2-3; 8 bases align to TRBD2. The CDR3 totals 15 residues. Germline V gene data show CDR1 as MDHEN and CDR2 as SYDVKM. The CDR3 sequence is CVSSPHRGGADTQYF. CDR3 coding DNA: TGTGTCAGCAGTCCCCACCGGGGGGGAGCAGATACGCAGTATTTT.

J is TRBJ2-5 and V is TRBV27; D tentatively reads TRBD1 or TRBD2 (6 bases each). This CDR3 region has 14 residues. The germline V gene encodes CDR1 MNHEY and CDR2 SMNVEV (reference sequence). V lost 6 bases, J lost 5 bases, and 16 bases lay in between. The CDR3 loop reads CASRWGAGAETQYF. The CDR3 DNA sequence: TGTGCCAGCAGGTGGGGGGCTGGAGCGGAGACCCAGTACTTC.

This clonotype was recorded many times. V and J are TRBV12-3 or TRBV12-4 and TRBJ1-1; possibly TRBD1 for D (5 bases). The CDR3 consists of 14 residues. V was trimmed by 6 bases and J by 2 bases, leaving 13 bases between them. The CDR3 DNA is TGTGCCAGCAGCCCCAGGGAGATCAACACTGAAGCTTTCTTT. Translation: CASSPREINTEAFF.

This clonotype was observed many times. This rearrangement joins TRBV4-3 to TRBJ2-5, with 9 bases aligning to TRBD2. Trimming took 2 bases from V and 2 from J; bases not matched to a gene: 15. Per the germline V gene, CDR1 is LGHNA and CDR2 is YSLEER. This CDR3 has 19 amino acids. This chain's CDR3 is CASSQRWLAGSGQQETQYF. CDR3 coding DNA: TGCGCCAGCAGCCAAAGGTGGCTAGCGGGGTCGGGACAACAAGAGACCCAGTACTTC.

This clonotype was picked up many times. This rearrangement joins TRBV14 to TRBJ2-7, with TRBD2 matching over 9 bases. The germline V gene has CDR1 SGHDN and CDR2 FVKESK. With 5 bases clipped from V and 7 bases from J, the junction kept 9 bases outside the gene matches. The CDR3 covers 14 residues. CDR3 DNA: TGTGCCAGCAGCAGAGCGGGGGGTGTAGAGGAGCAGTACTTC. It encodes CASSRAGGVEEQYF.

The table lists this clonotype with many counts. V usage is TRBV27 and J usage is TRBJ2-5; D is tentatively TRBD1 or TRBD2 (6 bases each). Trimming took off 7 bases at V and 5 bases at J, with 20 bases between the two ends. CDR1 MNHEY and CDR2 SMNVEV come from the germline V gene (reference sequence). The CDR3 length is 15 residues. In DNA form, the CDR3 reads TGTGCCAGCACCGCCACGCCGGGGGCGGGGGAGACCCAGTACTTC. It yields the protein CASTATPGAGETQYF.

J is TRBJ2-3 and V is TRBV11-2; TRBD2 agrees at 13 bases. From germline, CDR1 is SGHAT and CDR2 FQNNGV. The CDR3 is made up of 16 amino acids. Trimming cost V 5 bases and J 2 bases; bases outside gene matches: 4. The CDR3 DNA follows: TGTGCCAGCAGCGTAGGACTAGCGGGAGACACAGATACGCAGTATTTT. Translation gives CASSVGLAGDTDTQYF. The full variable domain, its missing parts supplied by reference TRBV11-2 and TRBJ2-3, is EAGVAQSPRYKIIEKRQSVAFWCNPISGHATLYWYQQILGQGPKLLIQFQNNGVVDDSQLPKDRFSAERLKGVDSTLKIQPAKLEDSAVYLCASSVGLAGDTDTQYFGPGTRLTVL.

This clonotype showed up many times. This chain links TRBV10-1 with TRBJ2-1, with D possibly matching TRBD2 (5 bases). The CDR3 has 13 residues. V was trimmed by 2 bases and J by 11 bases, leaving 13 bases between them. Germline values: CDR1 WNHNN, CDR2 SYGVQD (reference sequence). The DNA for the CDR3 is TGCGCCAGCAGTGAGAAGGACCTAGCTCAGCAGTTCTTC. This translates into CASSEKDLAQQFF.

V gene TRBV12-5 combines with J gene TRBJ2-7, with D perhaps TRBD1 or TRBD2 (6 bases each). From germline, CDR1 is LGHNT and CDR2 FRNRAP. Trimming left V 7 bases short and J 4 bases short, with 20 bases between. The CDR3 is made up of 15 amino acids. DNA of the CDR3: TGTGCTAGTGCCCCCGTTCCAAGAGGGGGGTACGAGCAGTACTTC. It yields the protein CASAPVPRGGYEQYF.

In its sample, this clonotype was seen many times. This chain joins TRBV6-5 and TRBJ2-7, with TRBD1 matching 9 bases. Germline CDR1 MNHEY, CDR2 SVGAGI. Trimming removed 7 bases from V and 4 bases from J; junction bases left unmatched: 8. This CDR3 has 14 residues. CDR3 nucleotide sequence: TGTGCCAGCAACCCGGGGACAGGGAAATACGAGCAGTACTTC. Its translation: CASNPGTGKYEQYF.

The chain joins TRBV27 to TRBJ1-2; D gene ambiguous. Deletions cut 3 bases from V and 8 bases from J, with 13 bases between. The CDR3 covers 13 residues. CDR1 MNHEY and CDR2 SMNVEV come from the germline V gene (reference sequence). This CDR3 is CASSFPSGQGYTF. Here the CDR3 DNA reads TGTGCCAGCAGTTTTCCTTCCGGTCAGGGCTACACCTTC.

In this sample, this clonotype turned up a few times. CDR3 sequence reads: CAMTTGEAFF. CDR3 nucleotides: TGTGCCATGACCACAGGGGAAGCTTTCTTT. This chain connects TRBV10-3 to TRBJ1-1, with D possibly matching TRBD1 (6 bases). This CDR3 has 10 amino acids. The V and J ends lost 9 bases and 8 bases respectively, with 10 bases between them. CDR1 is ENHRY and CDR2 is SYGVKD in the germline V gene.

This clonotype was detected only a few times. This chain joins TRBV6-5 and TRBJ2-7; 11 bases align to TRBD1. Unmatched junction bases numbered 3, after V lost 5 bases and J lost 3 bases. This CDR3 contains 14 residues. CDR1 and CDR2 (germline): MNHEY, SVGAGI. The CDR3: CASSRTGGFYEQYF. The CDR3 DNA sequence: TGTGCCAGCAGTCGGACAGGGGGCTTCTACGAGCAGTACTTC.

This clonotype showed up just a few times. The CDR3 nucleotides are TGCAGTGCTACAATTAATGAAGCTTTCTTT. Amino acid sequence: CSATINEAFF. V usage is TRBV20-1 and J usage is TRBJ1-1; the D is unclear. CDR3 length equals 10 residues. V lost 4 bases and J 7 bases, leaving 7 bases between the germline ends. Per germline, CDR1 DFQATT and CDR2 SNEGSKA (reference sequence).

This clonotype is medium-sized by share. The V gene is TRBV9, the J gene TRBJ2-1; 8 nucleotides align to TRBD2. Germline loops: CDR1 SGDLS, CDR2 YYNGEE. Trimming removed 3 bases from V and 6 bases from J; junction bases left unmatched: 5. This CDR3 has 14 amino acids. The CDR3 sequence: CASSAGGYANEQFF. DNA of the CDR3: TGTGCCAGCAGCGCGGGGGGGTACGCCAATGAGCAGTTCTTC.

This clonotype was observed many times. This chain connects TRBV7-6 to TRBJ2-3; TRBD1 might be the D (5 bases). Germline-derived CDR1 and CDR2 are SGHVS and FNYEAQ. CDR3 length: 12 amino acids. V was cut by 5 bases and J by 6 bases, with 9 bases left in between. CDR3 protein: CASSIKGDTQYF. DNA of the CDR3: TGTGCCAGCAGCATTAAGGGGGATACGCAGTATTTT.

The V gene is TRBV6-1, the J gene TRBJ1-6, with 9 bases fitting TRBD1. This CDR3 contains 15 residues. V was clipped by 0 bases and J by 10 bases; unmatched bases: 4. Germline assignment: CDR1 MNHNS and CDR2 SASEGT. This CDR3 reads CASSEATGGVSPLHF. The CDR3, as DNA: TGTGCCAGCAGTGAAGCAACAGGGGGCGTCTCACCCCTCCACTTT.

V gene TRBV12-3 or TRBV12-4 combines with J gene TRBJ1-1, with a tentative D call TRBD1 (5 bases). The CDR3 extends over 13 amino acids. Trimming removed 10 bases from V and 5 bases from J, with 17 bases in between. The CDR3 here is CATHWAGRTEAFF. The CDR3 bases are TGTGCCACCCACTGGGCAGGGAGGACTGAAGCTTTCTTT.

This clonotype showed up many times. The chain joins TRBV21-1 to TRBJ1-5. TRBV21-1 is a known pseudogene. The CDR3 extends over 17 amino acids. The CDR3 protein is CASSSGGGYLSNQPQHF. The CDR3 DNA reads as TGTGCCAGCAGCTCCGGAGGAGGGTACCTAAGCAATCAGCCCCAGCATTTT.

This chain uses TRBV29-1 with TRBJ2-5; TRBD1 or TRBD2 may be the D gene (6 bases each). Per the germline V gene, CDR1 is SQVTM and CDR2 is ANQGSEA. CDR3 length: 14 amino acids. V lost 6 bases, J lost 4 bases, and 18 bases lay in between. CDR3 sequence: CSVTRTETGETQYF. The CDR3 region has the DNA TGCAGCGTGACTAGGACAGAGACCGGAGAGACCCAGTACTTC.

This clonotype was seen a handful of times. CDR3 DNA sequence: TGTGCCAGCAGTCCCAACTGGGCGGGGGAAAAACTGTTTTTT. This translates into CASSPNWAGEKLFF. The genes are TRBV27 and TRBJ1-4; D remains ambiguous. Germline V lookup: CDR1 MNHEY, CDR2 SMNVEV (reference sequence). V lost 5 bases and J 8 bases, leaving 15 bases between the germline ends. This CDR3 contains 14 residues.

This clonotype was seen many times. This CDR3 reads CASGWGTSGDVDEQFF. The CDR3 region has the DNA TGTGCTAGTGGTTGGGGAACTAGCGGGGACGTGGATGAGCAGTTCTTC. V gene TRBV12-5 combines with J gene TRBJ2-1, with 10 bases aligning to TRBD2. Germline CDR1 and CDR2: LGHNT and FRNRAP. V lost 4 bases, J lost 8 bases, and 11 bases stayed unmatched. The CDR3 is 16 residues long.

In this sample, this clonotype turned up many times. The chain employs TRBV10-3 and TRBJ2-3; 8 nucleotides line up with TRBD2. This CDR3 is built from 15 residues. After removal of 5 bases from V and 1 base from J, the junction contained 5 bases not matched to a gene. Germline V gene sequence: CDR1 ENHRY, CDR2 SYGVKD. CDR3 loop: CAISWDGRGTDTQYF. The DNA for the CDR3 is TGTGCCATCAGTTGGGACGGGAGGGGCACAGATACGCAGTATTTT.

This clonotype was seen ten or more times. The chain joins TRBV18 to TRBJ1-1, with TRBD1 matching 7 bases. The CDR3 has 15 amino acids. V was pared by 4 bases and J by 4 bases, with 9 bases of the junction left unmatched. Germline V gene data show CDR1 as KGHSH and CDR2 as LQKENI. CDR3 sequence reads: CASSHGQTGITEAFF. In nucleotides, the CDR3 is TGTGCCAGCTCACACGGACAGACAGGGATCACTGAAGCTTTCTTT.

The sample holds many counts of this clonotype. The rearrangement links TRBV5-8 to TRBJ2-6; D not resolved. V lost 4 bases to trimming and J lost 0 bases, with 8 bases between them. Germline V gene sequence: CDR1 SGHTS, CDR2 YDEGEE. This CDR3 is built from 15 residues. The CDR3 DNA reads TGTGCCAGCAGCCCCCTACTCTCTGGGGCCAACGTCCTGACTTTC. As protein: CASSPLLSGANVLTF.

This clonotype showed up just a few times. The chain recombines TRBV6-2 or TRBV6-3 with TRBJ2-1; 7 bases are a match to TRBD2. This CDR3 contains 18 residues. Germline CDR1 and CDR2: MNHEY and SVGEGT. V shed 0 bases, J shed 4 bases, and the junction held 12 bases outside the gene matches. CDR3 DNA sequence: TGTGCCAGCAGTTACTCCCCCTCCCTAGCGGCACCTTACAATGAGCAGTTCTTC. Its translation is CASSYSPSLAAPYNEQFF.